The text below deals with one T cell receptor (beta chain). Its antigen is as yet unknown. The study ran its PCR with 60 Vbeta and 13 Jbeta primers. Measured with immunoSEQ multiplex PCR; TCRdb has only the in-frame clones, and not every one. Its clone listing holds fewer than 150,000 clones. Each donor was nominally healthy when sampled (though unrecorded immune exposures were likely). V dropped 6 bases and J dropped 1 base, with 9 bases sitting between them. There are 13 residues in the CDR3. Germline CDR1 reads LNHDA; CDR2 reads SQIVND (reference sequence). The data belong to a study of cytomegalovirus exposure and HLA in healthy donors. Whole-study findings and limits: Analysis performed later found roughly 18,000 TCR beta sequences associated with HLA alleles at 0.05 false discovery rate.

This clonotype originated in a woman aged 60-70 years in good health and CMV-seronegative. Sequenced material: PBMCs. The chain joins TRBV19 to TRBJ1-1, with D possibly TRBD1 on 5 matching bases. CDR3 residues: CASRSTGNTEAFF. The CDR3 DNA reads as TGTGCCAGTAGGTCCACAGGGAACACTGAAGCTTTCTTT.